What follows describes a single TCR beta chain. This table comes from immunoSEQ multiplex PCR, and its TCRdb copy is limited to in-frame clones, with some not included. The sample gives over 130,000 clones, around nine tenths of which show up once; roughly 10% is in the top ten. The data were taken from a study of cytomegalovirus exposure and HLA in healthy donors. Specimen: PBMCs. The sequence was obtained from a young man in good health and CMV-seropositive.

The CDR3 DNA is TGTGCCAGCAGCTTGGACACCCACACAGATACGCAGTATTTT. Protein product: CASSLDTHTDTQYF. The chain joins TRBV5-6 to TRBJ2-3, with no clear D. Germline CDR1 and CDR2: SGHDT and YYEEEE. The CDR3 has 14 residues. Trimming stripped 0 bases from V and 2 bases from J, with 7 bases between.